This T cell receptor (beta chain) was identified during a study of shared clonotypes between healthy human individuals. Study overall: Each donor contributed plates that comprised three CD4 naive, three CD4 memory, two CD8 naive and one CD8 memory. Study observations and caveats: For naive CD4 cells, 4% to 5% of clonotypes were shared across a handful of donors. Clonotypes not shared had lower generation probabilities than those common to all four donors.

Repertoires were generated with immunoSEQ multiplex PCR, while TCRdb's copy carries only in-frame clones and drops some. Of 110,000 or so clones in the sample, roughly 70% were seen once. There are many counts of this clone. Antigen unknown. The CDR3 runs 17 residues. J gave up 5 bases and V 6 bases, and 9 bases lay outside the gene matches. The germline gives CDR1 LNHDA, CDR2 SQIVND (reference sequence). The rearrangement joins TRBV19 to TRBJ2-2; 13 bases align to TRBD2. This clonotype was sampled from a woman aged 30 to 39 in good health. Sequenced input: memory CD8+ T cells sorted from blood. This sample's subset: CD45RO+ cells pooled with CCR7-negative TemRA cells. This chain's CDR3 is CASSPGLAGVGTGELFF. CDR3 nucleotide sequence: TGTGCCAGTAGCCCAGGACTAGCGGGAGTAGGAACCGGGGAGCTGTTTTTT.